Ten or more counts support the clone carrying this T cell receptor beta chain. The antigen is unknown. The data were taken from a study of breast tumors, draining lymph nodes, adjacent tissues. Regarding the study as a whole: Tumor repertoires ranked between lymph nodes and nontumor tissue in diversity, with V and J gene preferences.

TCRdb re-called the multiplex PCR reads with MiXCR, one entry per CDR3 protein. The data show more than 85,000 distinct CDR3 sequences, with approximately 21% seen just once and roughly 1.2% held by the top ten. CDR1 is MNHEY and CDR2 is SVGAGI in the germline V gene. The CDR3 runs 16 residues. V lost 6 bases, J lost 7 bases, and 24 bases lay in between. The lymph nodes were axillary draining lymph nodes from breast cancer patients. This TCR derives from a female donor with breast cancer. Some clones in this sample may be carry-over from other donors' samples. Sequenced input: axillary lymph node tissue. This chain links TRBV6-5 with TRBJ1-2; no clear D gene. CDR3 coding DNA: TGTGCCAGCAGCCCCGCGGTCCGCGTCCTTTCTTCTGGCTACACCTTC. Translation: CASSPAVRVLSSGYTF.